Below, 24 T cell receptor beta chains from the same sample are listed, as sequenced in a study of T cell responses to AZD1222 COVID-19 vaccine. Repertoires were generated with immunoSEQ multiplex PCR, while TCRdb's copy carries only in-frame clones and drops some. The sample holds some 180,000 clones; over 90% are singletons and the top ten take less than 2.5%. This material consisted of peripheral blood, taken 28 days after the second AZD1222 dose. These receptors all come from an adult who received the AZD1222 COVID-19 vaccine.

The chain couples TRBV27 to TRBJ1-1, with D possibly matching TRBD1 (6 bases). Germline loops: CDR1 MNHEY, CDR2 SMNVEV (reference sequence). The V end lost 1 base, the J end lost 2 bases, and 11 bases lay between the germline ends. There are 15 residues in the CDR3. The DNA of the CDR3 is TGTGCCAGCAGTTTATGGGCAGGGGCTAACACTGAAGCTTTCTTT. Encoded protein: CASSLWAGANTEAFF.

The rearrangement joins TRBV29-1 to TRBJ2-1; possible D gene TRBD2, 6 bases. From germline, CDR1 is SQVTM and CDR2 ANQGSEA. The CDR3 is made up of 12 amino acids. The V end was cut by 3 bases, the J end by 10 bases, with 13 bases between. As DNA, the CDR3 is TGCAGCGTTGATTCTAGCGTGAGGGAGCAGTTCTTC. It yields the protein CSVDSSVREQFF.

The rearrangement links TRBV19 to TRBJ2-2; perhaps TRBD1 as D (6 bases). This CDR3 region has 15 residues. Germline V gives CDR1 LNHDA, CDR2 SQIVND (reference sequence). Trimming cost V 7 bases and J 0 bases, with 12 bases left between them. The CDR3 bases are TGTGCCAGTAAAATTGGGGGCACGAACACCGGGGAGCTGTTTTTT. Translated, it gives CASKIGGTNTGELFF.

The V call is TRBV10-3, the J call TRBJ1-2, with TRBD1 matching over 7 bases. CDR3 size: 13 residues. Losses at the gene ends were 8 bases for V and 2 bases for J; bases not matched to a gene: 5. The germline V gene encodes CDR1 ENHRY and CDR2 SYGVKD. Here the CDR3 DNA reads TGTGCCATCGGCTCGGGACAGAACTATGGCTACACCTTC. Translating gives CAIGSGQNYGYTF.

This clone is categorized as medium-sized. The chain carries TRBV9 and TRBJ2-7, with TRBD2 matching over 7 bases. There are 14 residues in the CDR3. From germline, CDR1 is SGDLS and CDR2 YYNGEE. The junction had 5 bases not matched to a gene; V was cut back by 0 bases and J by 5 bases. The CDR3 is CASSVEGAGDEQYF. CDR3 in DNA: TGTGCCAGCAGCGTAGAGGGTGCGGGAGACGAGCAGTACTTC.

The chain links TRBV18 to TRBJ2-5, with a weak D call TRBD1 (6 bases). This CDR3 comprises 13 residues. Trimming took 4 bases from V and 5 from J, leaving 11 bases between them. CDR1 and CDR2 (germline): KGHSH, LQKENI. The CDR3 DNA reads as TGTGCCAGCTCACTGAACAGGGACGAGACCCAGTACTTC. Translated: CASSLNRDETQYF.

The rearrangement joins TRBV7-8 to TRBJ2-1; D is ambiguous. The CDR3 runs to 14 residues. V was shortened by 5 bases and J by 2 bases, with 10 bases between the two germline ends. Germline CDR1 SGHVS, CDR2 FQNEAQ. The DNA of the CDR3 is TGTGCCAGCAGCCTGGACCAAGCCTACAATGAGCAGTTCTTC. It is translated as CASSLDQAYNEQFF. Together with reference TRBV7-8 and TRBJ2-1, the CDR3 gives the full variable domain: GAGVSQSPRYKVAKRGQDVALRCDPISGHVSLFWYQQALGQGPEFLTYFQNEAQLDKSGLPSDRFFAERPEGSVSTLKIQRTQQEDSAVYLCASSLDQAYNEQFFGPGTRLTVL.

The chain is built from TRBV18 and TRBJ2-7; 8 bases are shared with TRBD2. V shed 3 bases and J 5 bases; nucleotides not matched to a gene: 12. Germline CDR1 is KGHSH and CDR2 is LQKENI. The CDR3 is made up of 16 amino acids. The CDR3 DNA follows: TGTGCCAGCTCACCGGCGGCGGGAGGCAAGGGGAACGAGCAGTACTTC. Its protein is CASSPAAGGKGNEQYF.

The chain combines TRBV6-5 with TRBJ2-5; 8 bases fit TRBD2. The CDR3 is 14 amino acids. Germline V CDR1 and CDR2: MNHEY, SVGAGI. With V trimmed by 2 bases and J by 5 bases, 4 bases remained unmatched. Written as DNA, the CDR3 is TGTGCCAGCAGTTACGAGACTAGCGTTGAGACCCAGTACTTC. It encodes CASSYETSVETQYF.

V and J are TRBV11-1 and TRBJ2-1; 15 nucleotides align to TRBD2. The J segment lost 7 bases and the V segment lost 5 bases, leaving 6 bases of the junction unmatched. CDR3 size: 16 residues. Germline lookup yields CDR1 SGHAT and CDR2 FQDESV (reference sequence). The CDR3 region is CASSGRTSGRANEQFF. As DNA, the CDR3 is TGTGCCAGCAGCGGTCGGACTAGCGGGAGGGCAAATGAGCAGTTCTTC.

The chain combines TRBV4-1 with TRBJ2-4; the D is unclear. Per germline, CDR1 MGHRA and CDR2 YSYEKL. The CDR3 totals 11 residues. V was shortened by 3 bases and J by 8 bases, with 5 bases between the two germline ends. The CDR3 DNA follows: TGCGCCAGCAGCCAGTACGACATTCAGTACTTC. Its translation is CASSQYDIQYF.

The chain combines TRBV9 with TRBJ1-2; TRBD1 might be the D (5 bases). This CDR3 comprises 16 residues. Germline V gene lookup returns CDR1 SGDLS and CDR2 YYNGEE. The V end was cut by 4 bases, the J end by 3 bases, with 19 bases between. CDR3 DNA sequence: TGTGCCAGCAGCAACTGGGGCAGGCCTTCGGACTATGGCTACACCTTC. It encodes CASSNWGRPSDYGYTF.

The sample holds a few counts of this clone. The rearrangement links TRBV5-1 to TRBJ2-5; 8 nucleotides line up with TRBD1. Germline trimming cut 7 bases from V and 5 bases from J; bases unmatched to any gene: 7. Germline assignment: CDR1 SGHRS and CDR2 YFSETQ. The CDR3 is made up of 13 amino acids. CDR3 in amino acids: CASSQGARETQYF. Here the CDR3 DNA reads TGCGCCAGCTCTCAGGGGGCTCGGGAGACCCAGTACTTC.

The chain is built from TRBV9 and TRBJ2-1, with 9 nucleotides matching TRBD1. Germline V CDR1 and CDR2: SGDLS, YYNGEE. The V segment lost 0 bases and the J segment 2 bases; nucleotides outside the gene matches: 9. The CDR3 extends over 18 amino acids. The CDR3 nucleotides are TGTGCCAGCAGCGTAGGGACAGGGGCACCTGTAGCCTACAATGAGCAGTTCTTC. It is translated as CASSVGTGAPVAYNEQFF.

This clone is classed as medium-sized. The chain employs TRBV28 and TRBJ1-6; 7 bases are shared with TRBD1. There are 16 residues in the CDR3. J lost 3 bases, V lost 3 bases, and 5 bases had no gene match. The germline V gene encodes CDR1 MDHEN and CDR2 SYDVKM. The CDR3 nucleotides read TGTGCCAGCAGTTTTGGGAGGGACAGCTATAATTCACCCCTCCACTTT. Translated, it gives CASSFGRDSYNSPLHF.

This chain uses TRBV5-5 with TRBJ1-1, with a weak D call TRBD1 (5 bases). The CDR3 totals 14 residues. Looked up from germline, CDR1 is SGHKS and CDR2 is YYEKEE (reference sequence). V lost 0 bases and J 4 bases, leaving 10 bases between the germline ends. CDR3 amino acids: CASSLVGRATEAFF. CDR3 sequence (DNA): TGTGCCAGCAGCTTGGTCGGCAGGGCCACTGAAGCTTTCTTT.

This clone has just one count. The gene calls are TRBV5-4 and TRBJ1-2; unclear D gene. The germline V gene has CDR1 SGHNT and CDR2 YYREEE (reference sequence). The CDR3 is made up of 14 amino acids. V was clipped by 3 bases and J by 4 bases, with 13 bases between them. CDR3 nucleotide sequence: TGTGCCAGCAGCTCGGAGAAGGTGCTCTATGGCTACACCTTC. Protein sequence: CASSSEKVLYGYTF.

The gene calls are TRBV4-2 and TRBJ2-7; D is perhaps TRBD1 (6 bases). CDR3 length: 14 amino acids. Per the germline V gene, CDR1 is LGHNA and CDR2 is YNFKEQ. V lost 1 base and J lost 4, with 11 bases in between. The CDR3 loop is CASSQGGQPYEQYF. CDR3 bases: TGTGCCAGCAGCCAAGGTGGACAGCCATACGAGCAGTACTTC.

The chain recombines TRBV6-1 with TRBJ1-2; 9 nucleotides match TRBD1. The CDR3 runs 13 residues. V lost 6 bases and J lost 8; bases outside the gene matches: 7. CDR1 is MNHNS and CDR2 is SASEGT in the germline V gene. The DNA for the CDR3 is TGTGCCAGCAGCGAGGACAGGGGATACGGCTACACCTTC. It codes for CASSEDRGYGYTF.

The chain links TRBV18 to TRBJ1-2; D uncertain. Between the trimmed V and J ends, which lost 3 bases and 7 bases, there was a span of 18 bases. From germline, CDR1 is KGHSH and CDR2 LQKENI. The CDR3 spans 15 residues. The CDR3 is CASSPDLDGRLGYTF. CDR3 DNA sequence: TGTGCCAGCTCACCCGACCTGGACGGGAGACTTGGCTACACCTTC.

The V and J genes are TRBV18 and TRBJ2-2; D is perhaps TRBD1 (6 bases). V was trimmed by 3 bases and J by 6 bases, leaving 11 bases between them. This CDR3 has 14 residues. Germline V gene lookup returns CDR1 KGHSH and CDR2 LQKENI. CDR3 protein: CASSPGARAGELFF. Here the CDR3 DNA reads TGTGCCAGCTCACCGGGGGCGCGGGCCGGGGAGCTGTTTTTT.

In DNA form, the CDR3 reads TGTGCCAGCACGGCAGGGCCCGCTTCCGCTTTCTTT. Translating gives CASTAGPASAFF. This chain connects TRBV6-6 to TRBJ1-1; the D gene is possibly TRBD1 (5 bases). In germline, CDR1 is MNHNY, CDR2 SVGAGI (reference sequence). The CDR3 sequence is 12 residues long. Trimming stripped 7 bases from V and 11 bases from J, with 17 bases between.

This clone was found once. The rearrangement joins TRBV3-1 (or the pseudogene TRBV3-2) to TRBJ2-3; a weak D match, TRBD1 (5 bases). CDR1 is LGHDT, CDR2 YNNKEL, per germline (reference sequence). The CDR3 contains 16 residues. The V gene lost 1 base and the J gene lost 1 base, with 12 bases spanning the gap. The CDR3 is CASSQGGGRGTDTQYF. DNA for the CDR3: TGTGCCAGCAGCCAAGGAGGCGGCAGGGGCACAGATACGCAGTATTTT.

V gene TRBV14 combines with J gene TRBJ2-5; no reliable D call. The ends were cut back, 0 bases at V and 5 bases at J, with 13 bases in the middle. This CDR3 is 15 amino acids long. The germline V gene encodes CDR1 SGHDN and CDR2 FVKESK. DNA of the CDR3: TGTGCCAGCAGCCAAGATAGGTCCGGGCCGGAGACCCAGTACTTC. It is translated as CASSQDRSGPETQYF.